This is a list of T cell receptor beta chains from one sample in a study of regulatory T cells in long-lasting Graves disease. TCRdb reprocessed the multiplex PCR reads with MiXCR, giving one entry per CDR3 protein. Of about 470,000 distinct CDR3 sequences in the sample, 20% to 25% were seen once. The material was peripheral blood mononuclear cells (PBMCs), obtained when the disease was refractory, from a patient treated with antithyroid drugs. All receptors come from a female donor with Graves disease. Both conserved end residues are part of each CDR3. Each record gives: J gene, clone size, V gene, D gene, CDR3 DNA, CDR3 protein. The D gene is left open where the match is weak. Only some rows state a clone size, as once, few, many or a class for expanded clones.

j_call: TRBJ2-7
clone_size: many
v_call: TRBV7-2
d_call: .
cdr3_nt: TGTGCCAGCAGCCCGAATTGGGGCCCCTACGAGCAGTACTTC
cdr3_aa: CASSPNWGPYEQYF

j_call: TRBJ2-7
clone_size: many
v_call: TRBV6-1
d_call: .
cdr3_nt: TGTGCCAGCATCCCGGGACCGATCTCCTACGAGCAGTACTTC
cdr3_aa: CASIPGPISYEQYF

j_call: TRBJ2-7
clone_size: few
v_call: TRBV15
d_call: TRBD1
cdr3_nt: TGTGCCACCAGCAGACACTCGACAGGGCATAAGTACGAGCAGTACTTC
cdr3_aa: CATSRHSTGHKYEQYF

j_call: TRBJ2-1
clone_size: few
v_call: TRBV28
d_call: TRBD1
cdr3_nt: TGTGCCAGCCTGGGACAGCAAATTTACAATGAGCAGTTCTTC
cdr3_aa: CASLGQQIYNEQFF

j_call: TRBJ1-4
clone_size: many
v_call: TRBV10-3
d_call: TRBD1
cdr3_nt: TGTGCCATCAGTGAGTCCCAGGGGGCGAGAGAAAAACTGTTTTTT
cdr3_aa: CAISESQGAREKLFF

j_call: TRBJ1-6
clone_size: few
v_call: TRBV7-2
d_call: .
cdr3_nt: TGTGCCAGCAGCTTACCAGGAGATAATTCACCCCTCCACTTT
cdr3_aa: CASSLPGDNSPLHF

j_call: TRBJ1-1
clone_size: .
v_call: TRBV10-3
d_call: TRBD1
cdr3_nt: TGTGCCATCAGGGACACAGGGGGCGGGGGGTTTAGAACTGAAGCTTTCTTT
cdr3_aa: CAIRDTGGGGFRTEAFF

j_call: TRBJ1-4
clone_size: .
v_call: TRBV18
d_call: .
cdr3_nt: TGTGCCAGCTCACCAGGAGGGATCGGTTCTTTTAATGAAAAACTGTTTTTT
cdr3_aa: CASSPGGIGSFNEKLFF

j_call: TRBJ1-2
clone_size: many
v_call: TRBV7-3
d_call: TRBD1
cdr3_nt: TGTGCTAGCAGCTTAGGGGGCGGGGATGGCTACACCTTC
cdr3_aa: CASSLGGGDGYTF

j_call: TRBJ2-7
clone_size: many
v_call: TRBV28
d_call: TRBD2
cdr3_nt: TGTGCCAGCAGCACTACTAGCGGGGGATACGAGCAGTACTTC
cdr3_aa: CASSTTSGGYEQYF

j_call: TRBJ2-5
clone_size: .
v_call: TRBV28
d_call: .
cdr3_nt: TGTGCCAGCAGTCCCTACTTCGCGGACAGCGATTTCCAAGAGACCCAGTACTTC
cdr3_aa: CASSPYFADSDFQETQYF

j_call: TRBJ2-7
clone_size: .
v_call: TRBV6-5
d_call: .
cdr3_nt: TGTGCCAGCAGTTACGGGACCCCGTTTTACGAGCAGTACTTC
cdr3_aa: CASSYGTPFYEQYF

j_call: TRBJ2-6
clone_size: many
v_call: TRBV28
d_call: TRBD1
cdr3_nt: TGTGCCAGCAGCCCTCGGGACAGGTCCTACTCTGGGGCCAACGTCCTGACTTTC
cdr3_aa: CASSPRDRSYSGANVLTF

j_call: TRBJ2-7
clone_size: few
v_call: TRBV6-2/TRBV6-3
d_call: .
cdr3_nt: TGTGCCAGCAGTTACCCGGTCGGGGGCCTCTACGAGCAGTACTTC
cdr3_aa: CASSYPVGGLYEQYF

j_call: TRBJ1-1
clone_size: few
v_call: TRBV20-1
d_call: .
cdr3_nt: TGCAGTGCTAGAAAGGCAGTTGAAGCTTTCTTT
cdr3_aa: CSARKAVEAFF

j_call: TRBJ1-1
clone_size: .
v_call: TRBV7-9
d_call: TRBD1
cdr3_nt: TGTGCCCGCAGCCTCGGACAGGGGAACACTGAAGCTTTCTTT
cdr3_aa: CARSLGQGNTEAFF

j_call: TRBJ2-7
clone_size: .
v_call: TRBV6-5
d_call: .
cdr3_nt: TGTGCCAGCAGTTTTTCGCCGAGCGAGCAGTACTTC
cdr3_aa: CASSFSPSEQYF